The present entry profiles one T cell receptor beta chain with its context. No antigen is known for it. The data derive from a study of OX40 agonist ivuxolimab in advanced cancers. Study-level background: At doses from 0.01 to 10 mg/kg, patients were given intravenous ivuxolimab every 2 weeks. Study-wide points: On average, a greater number of expanded clones characterised CD8+ T cells relative to CD4+. Both CD4+ and CD8+ T cell populations in blood had undergone clonal expansion by week 6 at 0.1 to 3.0 mg/kg.

The germline V gene encodes CDR1 SGHVS and CDR2 FQNEAQ. J lost 4 bases, V lost 3 bases, and 10 bases had no gene match. The length of the CDR3 is 16 residues. TCRdb's table, derived via immunoSEQ multiplex PCR, lists solely in-frame clones and lacks some. This table holds tens of thousands of clones, about 89% found once. The material sequenced was CD4+ or CD8+ T cells sorted from blood, taken in a trial of the OX40 agonist ivuxolimab. The rearrangement joins TRBV7-8 to TRBJ1-2, with 8 bases that match TRBD1. This sequence originates from an adult with an advanced solid tumor such as melanoma, head and neck, liver or kidney cancer. The CDR3, as DNA: TGTGCCAGCAGCTTTAGTGTACAGGGGGTACTCTATGGCTACACCTTC. Its translation is CASSFSVQGVLYGYTF.